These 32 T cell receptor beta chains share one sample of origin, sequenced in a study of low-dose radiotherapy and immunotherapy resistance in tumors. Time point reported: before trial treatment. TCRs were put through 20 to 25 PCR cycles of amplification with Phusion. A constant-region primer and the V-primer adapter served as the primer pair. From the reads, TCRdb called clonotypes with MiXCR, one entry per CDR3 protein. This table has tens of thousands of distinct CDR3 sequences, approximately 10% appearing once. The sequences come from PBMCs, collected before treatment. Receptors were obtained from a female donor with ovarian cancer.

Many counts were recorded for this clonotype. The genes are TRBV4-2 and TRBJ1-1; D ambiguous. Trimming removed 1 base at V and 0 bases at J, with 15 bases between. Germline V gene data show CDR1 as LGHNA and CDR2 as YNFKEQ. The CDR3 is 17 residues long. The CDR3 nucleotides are TGTGCCAGCAGCCAAGTTGCAGGTTACCTAGTGAACACTGAAGCTTTCTTT. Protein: CASSQVAGYLVNTEAFF.

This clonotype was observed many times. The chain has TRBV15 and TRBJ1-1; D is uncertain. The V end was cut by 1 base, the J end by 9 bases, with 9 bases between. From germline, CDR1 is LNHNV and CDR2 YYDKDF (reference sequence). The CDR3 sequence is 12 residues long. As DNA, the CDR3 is TGTGCCACCAGCAGAGTGAAAGAGAAAGCTTTCTTT. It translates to CATSRVKEKAFF.

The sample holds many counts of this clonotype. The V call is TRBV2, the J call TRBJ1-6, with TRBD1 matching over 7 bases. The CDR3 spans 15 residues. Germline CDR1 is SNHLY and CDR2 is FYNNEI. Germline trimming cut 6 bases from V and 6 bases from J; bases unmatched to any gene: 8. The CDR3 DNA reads TGTGCCAGCAGAGATACGGGACAGACTAATTCACCCCTCCACTTT. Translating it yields CASRDTGQTNSPLHF.

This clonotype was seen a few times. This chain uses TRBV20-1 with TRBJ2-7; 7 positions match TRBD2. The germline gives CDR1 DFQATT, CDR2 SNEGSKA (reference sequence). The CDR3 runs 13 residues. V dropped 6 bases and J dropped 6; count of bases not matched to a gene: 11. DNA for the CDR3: TGCAGTGCGAGCGGGACCGTGGTTTCCGAGCAGTACTTC. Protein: CSASGTVVSEQYF.

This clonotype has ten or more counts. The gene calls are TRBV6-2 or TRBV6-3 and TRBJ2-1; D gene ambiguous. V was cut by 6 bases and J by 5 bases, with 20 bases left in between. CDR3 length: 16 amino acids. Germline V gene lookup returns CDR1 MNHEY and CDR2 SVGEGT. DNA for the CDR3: TGTGCCAGCAGACCCCGAGAGGCAGAGAGAAACAATGAGCAGTTCTTC. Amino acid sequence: CASRPREAERNNEQFF.

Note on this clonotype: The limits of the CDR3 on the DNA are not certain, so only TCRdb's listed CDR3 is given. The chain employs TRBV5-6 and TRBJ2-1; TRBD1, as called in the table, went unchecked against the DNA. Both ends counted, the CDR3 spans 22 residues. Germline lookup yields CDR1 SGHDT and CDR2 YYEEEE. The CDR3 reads CASTNQTALYFCATSDLYEQFF.

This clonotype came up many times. The CDR3 nucleotides read TGTGCCAGCAGCCCCGGGACTAGCGGGGGGAATGAGCAGTTCTTC. Protein product: CASSPGTSGGNEQFF. The gene calls are TRBV14 and TRBJ2-1, with 15 bases that match TRBD2. CDR3 length equals 15 residues. CDR1 is SGHDN, CDR2 FVKESK, per germline. With V trimmed by 4 bases and J by 7 bases, 2 bases remained unmatched.

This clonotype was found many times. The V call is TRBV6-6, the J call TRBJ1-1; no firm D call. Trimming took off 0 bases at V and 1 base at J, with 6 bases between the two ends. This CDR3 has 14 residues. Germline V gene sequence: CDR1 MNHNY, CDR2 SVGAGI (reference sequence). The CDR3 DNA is TGTGCCAGCAGTTACTCGCCCGGGAACACTGAAGCTTTCTTT. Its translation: CASSYSPGNTEAFF.

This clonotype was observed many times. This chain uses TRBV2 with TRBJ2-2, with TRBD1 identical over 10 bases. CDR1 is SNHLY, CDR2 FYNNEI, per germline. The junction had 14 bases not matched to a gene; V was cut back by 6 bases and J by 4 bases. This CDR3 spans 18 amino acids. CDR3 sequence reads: CASRVGLSGTGVTGELFF. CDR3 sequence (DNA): TGTGCCAGCAGGGTGGGACTATCCGGGACAGGGGTCACCGGGGAGCTGTTTTTT.

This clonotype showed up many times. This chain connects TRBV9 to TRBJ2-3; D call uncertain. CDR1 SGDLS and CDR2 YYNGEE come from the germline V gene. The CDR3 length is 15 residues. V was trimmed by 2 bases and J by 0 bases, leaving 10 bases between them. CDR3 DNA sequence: TGTGCCAGCAGCGTTCGAGCCCCTAGCACAGATACGCAGTATTTT. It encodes CASSVRAPSTDTQYF.

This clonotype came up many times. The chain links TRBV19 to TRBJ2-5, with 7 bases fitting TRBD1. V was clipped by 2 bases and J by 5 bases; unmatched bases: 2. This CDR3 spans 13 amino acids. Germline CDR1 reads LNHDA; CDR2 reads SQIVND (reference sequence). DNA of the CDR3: TGTGCCAGTAGTATAATGGGACAGGAGACCCAGTACTTC. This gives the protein CASSIMGQETQYF.

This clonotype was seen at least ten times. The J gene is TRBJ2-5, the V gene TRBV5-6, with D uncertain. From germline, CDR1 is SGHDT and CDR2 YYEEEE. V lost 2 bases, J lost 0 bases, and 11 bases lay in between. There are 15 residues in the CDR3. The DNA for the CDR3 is TGTGCCAGCAGCTTCAGTCCGGGCTACCAAGAGACCCAGTACTTC. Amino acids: CASSFSPGYQETQYF.

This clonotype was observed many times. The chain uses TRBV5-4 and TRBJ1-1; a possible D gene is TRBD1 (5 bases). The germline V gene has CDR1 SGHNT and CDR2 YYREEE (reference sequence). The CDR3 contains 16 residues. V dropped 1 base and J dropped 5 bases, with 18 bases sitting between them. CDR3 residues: CASSLPHTVRGTEAFF. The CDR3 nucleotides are TGTGCCAGCAGCTTGCCCCACACAGTCCGGGGGACTGAAGCTTTCTTT.

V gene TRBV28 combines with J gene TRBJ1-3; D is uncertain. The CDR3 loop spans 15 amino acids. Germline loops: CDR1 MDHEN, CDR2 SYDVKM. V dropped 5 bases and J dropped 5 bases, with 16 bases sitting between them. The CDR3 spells CASSLPTAGRNTIYF. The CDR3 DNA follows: TGTGCCAGCAGTCTACCGACCGCGGGGAGAAACACCATATATTTT.

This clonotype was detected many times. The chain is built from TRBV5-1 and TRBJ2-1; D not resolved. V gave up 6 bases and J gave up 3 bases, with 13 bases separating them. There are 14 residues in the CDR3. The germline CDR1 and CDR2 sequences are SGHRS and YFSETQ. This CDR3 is CASTKTPSYNEQFF. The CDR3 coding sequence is TGCGCCAGCACCAAAACCCCGAGCTACAATGAGCAGTTCTTC.

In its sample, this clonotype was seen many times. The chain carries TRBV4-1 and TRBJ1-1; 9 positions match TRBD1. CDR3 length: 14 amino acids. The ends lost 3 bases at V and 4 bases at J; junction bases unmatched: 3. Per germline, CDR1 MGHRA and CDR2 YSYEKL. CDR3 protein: CASSQNRGPTEAFF. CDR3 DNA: TGCGCCAGCAGCCAGAACAGGGGGCCCACTGAAGCTTTCTTT.

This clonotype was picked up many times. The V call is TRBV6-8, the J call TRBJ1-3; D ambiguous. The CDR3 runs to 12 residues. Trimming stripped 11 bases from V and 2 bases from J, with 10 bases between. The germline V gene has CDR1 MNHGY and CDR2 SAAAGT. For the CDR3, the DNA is TGTGCCGCGGGCAGGACTGGAAACACCATATATTTT. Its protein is CAAGRTGNTIYF.

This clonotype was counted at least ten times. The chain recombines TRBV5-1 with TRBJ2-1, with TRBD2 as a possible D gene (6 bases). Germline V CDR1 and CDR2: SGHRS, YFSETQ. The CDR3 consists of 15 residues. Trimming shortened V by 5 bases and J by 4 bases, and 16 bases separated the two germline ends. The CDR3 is CASRDGSTGYNEQFF. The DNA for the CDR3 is TGCGCCAGCAGAGACGGGAGTACAGGATACAATGAGCAGTTCTTC.

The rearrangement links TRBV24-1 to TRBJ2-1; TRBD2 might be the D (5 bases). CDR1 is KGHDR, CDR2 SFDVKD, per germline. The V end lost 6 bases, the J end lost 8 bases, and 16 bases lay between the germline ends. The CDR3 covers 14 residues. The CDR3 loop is CATSYHTTRDEQFF. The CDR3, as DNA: TGTGCCACCAGTTACCATACTACTAGGGATGAGCAGTTCTTC.

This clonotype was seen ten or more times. Here the CDR3 reads CASSLSLEAGGANVLTF. The CDR3 DNA is TGTGCCAGCAGCTTGTCTCTAGAAGCAGGTGGGGCCAACGTCCTGACTTTC. This chain connects TRBV5-6 to TRBJ2-6; D ambiguous. Germline V gene data show CDR1 as SGHDT and CDR2 as YYEEEE. The germline V and J ends were trimmed by 1 base and 3 bases, with 14 bases remaining between them. There are 17 residues in the CDR3.

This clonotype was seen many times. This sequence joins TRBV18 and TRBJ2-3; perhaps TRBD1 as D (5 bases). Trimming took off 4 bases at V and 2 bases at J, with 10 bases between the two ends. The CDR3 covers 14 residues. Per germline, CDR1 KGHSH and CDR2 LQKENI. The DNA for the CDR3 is TGTGCCAGCTCACACCGACAGAACACAGATACGCAGTATTTT. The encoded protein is CASSHRQNTDTQYF.

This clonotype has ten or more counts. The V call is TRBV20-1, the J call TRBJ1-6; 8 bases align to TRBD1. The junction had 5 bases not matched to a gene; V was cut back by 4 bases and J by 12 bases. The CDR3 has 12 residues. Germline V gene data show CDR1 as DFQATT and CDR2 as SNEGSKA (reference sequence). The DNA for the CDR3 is TGCAGTGCTAAGGACAGGGAGAGACCCCTCCACTTT. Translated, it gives CSAKDRERPLHF.

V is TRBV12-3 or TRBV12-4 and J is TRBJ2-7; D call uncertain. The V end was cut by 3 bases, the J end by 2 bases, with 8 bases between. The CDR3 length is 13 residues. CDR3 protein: CASSFDIPYEQYF. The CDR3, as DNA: TGTGCCAGCAGTTTTGACATCCCCTACGAGCAGTACTTC.

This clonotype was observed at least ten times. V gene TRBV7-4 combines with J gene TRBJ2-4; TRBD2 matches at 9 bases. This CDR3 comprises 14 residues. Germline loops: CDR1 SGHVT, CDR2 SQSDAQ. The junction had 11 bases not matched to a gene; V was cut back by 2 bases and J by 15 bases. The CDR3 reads CASSLNSGRSRRYF. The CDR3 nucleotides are TGTGCCAGCAGCTTAAACAGCGGGAGGTCCAGAAGGTACTTC.

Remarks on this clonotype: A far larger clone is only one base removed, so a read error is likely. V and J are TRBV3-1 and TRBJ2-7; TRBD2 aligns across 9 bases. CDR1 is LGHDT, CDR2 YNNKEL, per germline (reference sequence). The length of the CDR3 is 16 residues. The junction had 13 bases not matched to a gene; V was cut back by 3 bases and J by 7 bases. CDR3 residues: CASSQGGGGAVYEQYF. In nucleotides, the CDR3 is TGTGCCAGCAGCCAGGGCGGCGGGGGGGCCGTCTATGAGCAGTACTTC.

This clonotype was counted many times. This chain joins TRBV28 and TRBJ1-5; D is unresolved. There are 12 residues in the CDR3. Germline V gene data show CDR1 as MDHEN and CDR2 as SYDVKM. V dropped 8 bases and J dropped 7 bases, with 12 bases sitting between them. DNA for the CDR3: TGTGCCAGCCTAGCCAGCGGCCAGCCCCAGCATTTT. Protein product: CASLASGQPQHF.

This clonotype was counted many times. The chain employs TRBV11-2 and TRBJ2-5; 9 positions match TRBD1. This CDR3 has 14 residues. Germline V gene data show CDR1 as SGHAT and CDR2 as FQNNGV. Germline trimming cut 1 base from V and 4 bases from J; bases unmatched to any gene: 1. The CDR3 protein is CASSLGTGAETQYF. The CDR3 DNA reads TGTGCCAGCAGCTTAGGGACAGGGGCAGAGACCCAGTACTTC.

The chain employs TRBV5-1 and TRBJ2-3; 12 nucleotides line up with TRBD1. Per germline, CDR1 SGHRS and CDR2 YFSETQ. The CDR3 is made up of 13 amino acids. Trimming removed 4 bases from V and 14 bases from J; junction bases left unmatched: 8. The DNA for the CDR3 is TGCGCCAGCAGCCCAAGGGACAGGGGGCTCGGGTATTTT. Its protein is CASSPRDRGLGYF. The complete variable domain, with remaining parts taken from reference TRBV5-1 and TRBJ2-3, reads KAGVTQTPRYLIKTRGQQVTLSCSPISGHRSVSWYQQTPGQGLQFLFEYFSETQRNKGNFPGRFSGRQFSNSRSEMNVSTLELGDSALYLCASSPRDRGLGYFGPGTRLTVL.

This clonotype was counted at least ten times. Here the CDR3 reads CSARQGGYEQYF. As DNA, the CDR3 is TGCAGTGCTAGACAGGGGGGCTACGAGCAGTACTTC. The V and J genes are TRBV20-1 and TRBJ2-7, with a possible D match to TRBD1 (7 bases). Germline CDR1 is DFQATT and CDR2 is SNEGSKA (reference sequence). The CDR3 runs to 12 residues. With 2 bases removed from V and 3 bases from J, the gap between germline ends came to 8 bases.

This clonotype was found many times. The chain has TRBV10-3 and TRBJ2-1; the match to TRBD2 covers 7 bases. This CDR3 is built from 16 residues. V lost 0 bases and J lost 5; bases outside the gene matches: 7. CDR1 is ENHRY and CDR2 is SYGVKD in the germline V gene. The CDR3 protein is CAISESKAGSHNEQFF. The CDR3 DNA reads TGTGCCATCAGTGAGTCGAAAGCGGGGTCCCACAATGAGCAGTTCTTC.

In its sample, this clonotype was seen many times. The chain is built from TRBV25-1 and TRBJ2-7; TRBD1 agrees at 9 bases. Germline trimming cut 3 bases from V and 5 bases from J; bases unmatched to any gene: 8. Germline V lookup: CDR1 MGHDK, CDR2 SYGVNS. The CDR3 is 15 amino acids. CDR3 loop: CASSESGTGRNEQYF. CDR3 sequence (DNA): TGTGCCAGCAGTGAGTCCGGGACAGGGAGGAACGAGCAGTACTTC.

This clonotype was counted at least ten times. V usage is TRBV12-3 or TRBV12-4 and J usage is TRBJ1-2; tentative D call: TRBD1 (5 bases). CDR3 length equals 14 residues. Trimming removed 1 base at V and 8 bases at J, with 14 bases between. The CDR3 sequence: CASSLGGGGEGYTF. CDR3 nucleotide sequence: TGTGCCAGCAGTTTAGGGGGCGGAGGGGAAGGCTACACCTTC.